This T cell receptor beta chain was documented in a study of T cells in Graves' hyperthyroidism and ophthalmopathy. Study outcomes and limitations: Blood also contained most expanded thyroid clonotypes above 0.001.

Ten or more counts support this clonotype. Its specificity is unknown. The V segment lost 5 bases and the J segment 5 bases; nucleotides outside the gene matches: 8. The length of the CDR3 is 13 residues. The germline V gene encodes CDR1 GTSNPN and CDR2 SVGIG (reference sequence). Amplification yielded TCR beta CDR3 regions, with RNA transcripts as the source. HTBI primers were employed in a first-round RT-PCR of the TCR CDR3. TCRdb reprocessed the multiplex PCR reads with MiXCR, giving one entry per CDR3 protein. The data show about 290,000 distinct CDR3 sequences, with approximately 16% seen just once and approximately 33% held by the top ten. Graves' hyperthyroidism is called stable when ophthalmopathy does not progress within 18 months. For the diagnoses, clinical symptoms, serum thyroxine and TRAb, thyroid ultrasound and orbital computed tomography were used. Extraction of PBMCs used roughly 9.3 ml of fresh peripheral blood.

The J gene is TRBJ2-5, the V gene TRBV30; 7 bases are a match to TRBD2. This TCR derives from a man between 25 and 39 years old with Graves' hyperthyroidism. The sample was blood. In nucleotides, the CDR3 is TGTGCCTGGGAAACGGGGGGATCGGAGACCCAGTACTTC. Its translation: CAWETGGSETQYF.